These 15 T cell receptor beta chains were sequenced from one sample in a study of shared clonotypes between healthy human individuals. Data came from immunoSEQ multiplex PCR; TCRdb stores just in-frame clones and leaves some out. The sample includes over a million clones, around 74% of them seen just once. Sequencing was carried out using memory CD4+ T cells sorted from blood. Subset reported: CD45RA-negative fraction. The receptors come from a man younger than 35 in good health.

This chain connects TRBV30 to TRBJ1-6; D remains unclear. This CDR3 spans 15 amino acids. V lost 1 base and J 0 bases, leaving 7 bases between the germline ends. Germline V CDR1 and CDR2: GTSNPN, SVGIG (reference sequence). CDR3 sequence (DNA): TGTGCCTGGAGTGCGCAGAGCTCCTATAATTCACCCCTCCACTTT. It translates to CAWSAQSSYNSPLHF.

V gene TRBV5-6 combines with J gene TRBJ1-3; D gene ambiguous. Trimming took off 4 bases at V and 4 bases at J, with 15 bases between the two ends. Germline CDR1 SGHDT, CDR2 YYEEEE. This CDR3 spans 15 amino acids. CDR3 amino acids: CASSALRTSGNTIYF. CDR3 nucleotides: TGTGCCAGCAGCGCCCTACGGACCTCGGGAAACACCATATATTTT.

This clone was seen a handful of times. J is TRBJ1-3 and V is TRBV29-1; D is undetermined. The V and J ends lost 5 bases and 0 bases respectively, with 8 bases between them. The CDR3 spans 13 residues. Germline V gives CDR1 SQVTM, CDR2 ANQGSEA. The CDR3 reads CSVSPGSGNTIYF. The CDR3 coding sequence is TGCAGCGTTTCTCCGGGCTCTGGAAACACCATATATTTT.

The chain employs TRBV10-3 and TRBJ2-5, with TRBD1 matching 9 bases. Germline V CDR1 and CDR2: ENHRY, SYGVKD. CDR3 length equals 16 residues. Trimming cost V 0 bases and J 4 bases; bases outside gene matches: 6. The CDR3 loop reads CAISESTGQGGETQYF. The CDR3 region has the DNA TGTGCCATCAGTGAGTCTACGGGACAGGGTGGAGAGACCCAGTACTTC.

J is TRBJ1-2 and V is TRBV6-6; D remains ambiguous. Germline V CDR1 and CDR2: MNHNY, SVGAGI (reference sequence). This CDR3 contains 16 residues. Deletions cut 1 base from V and 0 bases from J, with 12 bases between. CDR3 nucleotide sequence: TGTGCCAGCAGTTACTTCTCCGGATCAGCTAACTATGGCTACACCTTC. This codes for CASSYFSGSANYGYTF.

The rearrangement links TRBV9 to TRBJ1-4; D unresolved. Germline loops: CDR1 SGDLS, CDR2 YYNGEE. Trimming shortened V by 0 bases and J by 8 bases, and 11 bases separated the two germline ends. The CDR3 is 14 residues long. CDR3 region: CASSVGSLGEKLFF. The CDR3 DNA reads TGTGCCAGCAGCGTAGGGAGCTTGGGCGAAAAACTGTTTTTT.

The V call is TRBV6-1, the J call TRBJ2-2; 11 nucleotides match TRBD2. V shed 3 bases and J 5 bases; nucleotides not matched to a gene: 2. The germline CDR1 and CDR2 sequences are MNHNS and SASEGT. The CDR3 is 15 amino acids. The CDR3 nucleotides are TGTGCCAGCAGTGAGACTAGCGGGGCTACCGGGGAGCTGTTTTTT. This translates into CASSETSGATGELFF.

This clone is a singleton in its sample. This chain uses TRBV6-6 with TRBJ2-6; TRBD1 might be the D (5 bases). Trimming shortened V by 6 bases and J by 0 bases, and 12 bases separated the two germline ends. Germline V gives CDR1 MNHNY, CDR2 SVGAGI (reference sequence). The CDR3 is made up of 16 amino acids. DNA for the CDR3: TGTGCCAGCAGGTACCAGGGAAACTCTGGGGCCAACGTCCTGACTTTC. Its protein is CASRYQGNSGANVLTF.

The CDR3 bases are TGTGCCAGCAGCTTGGTAGGGGGGTCCTACAATGAGCAGTTCTTC. It encodes CASSLVGGSYNEQFF. V is TRBV5-6 and J is TRBJ2-1; D might be TRBD1 or TRBD2, each matching 6 bases. Germline V gene lookup returns CDR1 SGHDT and CDR2 YYEEEE. The CDR3 totals 15 residues. The V end lost 0 bases, the J end lost 1 base, and 8 bases lay between the germline ends.

The chain carries TRBV10-3 and TRBJ1-3; no firm D call. Deletions cut 4 bases from V and 4 bases from J, with 8 bases between. CDR1 and CDR2 from the germline V gene are ENHRY and SYGVKD. The CDR3 contains 13 residues. CDR3: CAISAEAGNTIYF. The CDR3 DNA reads as TGTGCCATCAGTGCCGAAGCAGGAAACACCATATATTTT.

This clone has more than one count but fewer than ten. The chain is built from TRBV6-5 and TRBJ2-7; 7 bases are a match to TRBD2. V lost 6 bases, J lost 2 bases, and 10 bases stayed unmatched. The germline CDR1 and CDR2 sequences are MNHEY and SVGAGI. This CDR3 region has 15 residues. Here the CDR3 DNA reads TGTGCCAGCAGAAAAGCAGGGCTAGCGGCCTACGAGCAGTACTTC. Its translation is CASRKAGLAAYEQYF.

The rearrangement joins TRBV28 to TRBJ1-6; D is possibly TRBD1 (5 bases). This CDR3 comprises 14 residues. The V end lost 5 bases, the J end lost 10 bases, and 15 bases lay between the germline ends. Germline values: CDR1 MDHEN, CDR2 SYDVKM. The CDR3 DNA follows: TGTGCCAGCAGTCCCTCCCCGGGGGGGTCACCCCTCCACTTT. This encodes CASSPSPGGSPLHF.

This rearrangement joins TRBV4-2 to TRBJ2-3, with 7 bases lining up with TRBD1. Germline CDR1 reads LGHNA; CDR2 reads YNFKEQ. After removal of 0 bases from V and 1 base from J, the junction contained 1 base not matched to a gene. This CDR3 spans 15 amino acids. CDR3 sequence: CASSQEQGGTDTQYF. The CDR3, as DNA: TGTGCCAGCAGCCAAGAGCAGGGGGGCACAGATACGCAGTATTTT.

The chain combines TRBV2 with TRBJ2-1; 11 positions match TRBD2. The germline V gene has CDR1 SNHLY and CDR2 FYNNEI. This CDR3 has 16 residues. Unmatched junction bases numbered 6, after V lost 1 base and J lost 7 bases. The CDR3 loop reads CASSEVLSSGGNEQFF. CDR3 bases: TGTGCCAGCAGTGAAGTCTTGTCTAGCGGGGGGAATGAGCAGTTCTTC.

The V call is TRBV29-1, the J call TRBJ2-3; D is possibly TRBD2 (6 bases). Germline V gene lookup returns CDR1 SQVTM and CDR2 ANQGSEA. CDR3 size: 14 residues. Deletions cut 7 bases from V and 0 bases from J, with 14 bases between. CDR3 DNA: TGCAGCGGGTCGTGGGGGAGGAGCACAGATACGCAGTATTTT. Protein: CSGSWGRSTDTQYF.